What follows are 13 T cell receptor beta chains derived from one specimen sequenced in a study of T-cell reconstitution after alpha-beta-depleted transplantation in children. Unique molecular identifiers were used in preparing the TCRbeta library. From the PCR reads, TCRdb called clonotypes with MiXCR, one entry per CDR3 protein. The data contain roughly 500,000 distinct CDR3 sequences, 30% to 35% of them singletons. Source: PBMCs from the stem cell graft donor, taken from the stem cell graft. These TCRs come from a human donor who donated a stem cell graft to a child with aplastic anemia.

This clonotype occurred a few times. The V and J genes are TRBV15 and TRBJ1-2; D call uncertain. Germline CDR1 and CDR2: LNHNV and YYDKDF (reference sequence). This CDR3 spans 16 amino acids. Trimming removed 4 bases at V and 7 bases at J, with 22 bases between. As DNA, the CDR3 is TGTGCCACCAGCAAGAGTGCGGTCCTCCTCGGCGGTGGCTACACCTTC. This sequence encodes CATSKSAVLLGGGYTF.

This rearrangement joins TRBV19 to TRBJ1-5, with 8 nucleotides matching TRBD1. CDR1 and CDR2 from the germline V gene are LNHDA and SQIVND (reference sequence). The CDR3 has 13 residues. V shed 8 bases, J shed 2 bases, and the junction held 2 bases outside the gene matches. In DNA, the CDR3 is TGTGCCAGTGACAGGGGCCGCAATCAGCCCCAGCATTTT. This sequence encodes CASDRGRNQPQHF.

This clonotype has a single count. V is TRBV6-2 or TRBV6-3 and J is TRBJ2-6, with D unresolved. Trimming removed 8 bases from V and 0 bases from J, with 14 bases in between. Per the germline V gene, CDR1 is MNHEY and CDR2 is SVGEGT. This CDR3 is built from 16 residues. The CDR3 nucleotides read TGTGCCAGCGGGGAAGGACGGAGCTCTGGGGCCAACGTCCTGACTTTC. Its translation is CASGEGRSSGANVLTF.

The rearrangement uses TRBV9 and TRBJ1-2, with 12 nucleotides matching TRBD1. This CDR3 has 14 residues. The V and J ends lost 2 bases and 8 bases, in that order; junction bases with no gene match: 4. Germline lookup yields CDR1 SGDLS and CDR2 YYNGEE. CDR3 nucleotide sequence: TGTGCCAGCAGCGTTGGGACAGGGGGCAGGGGCTACACCTTC. This sequence encodes CASSVGTGGRGYTF.

The gene calls are TRBV7-9 and TRBJ2-1; the match to TRBD2 covers 10 bases. Germline trimming cut 5 bases from V and 8 bases from J; bases unmatched to any gene: 9. The CDR3 consists of 15 residues. The germline gives CDR1 SEHNR, CDR2 FQNEAQ (reference sequence). The CDR3 sequence is CASSRMLAGVDEQFF. The CDR3 DNA sequence: TGTGCCAGCAGCCGAATGCTAGCGGGAGTTGATGAGCAGTTCTTC.

This clonotype was picked up a small number of times. The chain links TRBV7-3 to TRBJ1-2, with TRBD1 matching over 10 bases. The V gene's germline CDR1 is SGHTA and CDR2 FQGTGA. Unmatched junction bases numbered 14, after V lost 5 bases and J lost 14 bases. The CDR3 runs to 14 residues. CDR3 protein: CASSPNPGQGTRTF. The CDR3 bases are TGTGCCAGCAGCCCGAACCCGGGACAGGGGACTAGGACCTTC.

This clonotype was seen a few times. This chain uses TRBV29-1 with TRBJ1-4; no reliable D call. The V and J ends lost 4 bases and 7 bases respectively, with 4 bases between them. The CDR3 contains 10 residues. Germline assignment: CDR1 SQVTM and CDR2 ANQGSEA. This CDR3 reads CSVGTEKLFF. The CDR3, as DNA: TGCAGCGTTGGGACTGAAAAACTGTTTTTT.

In this sample, this clonotype turned up a few times. The V and J genes are TRBV28 and TRBJ2-1; tentatively, D is TRBD2 (6 bases). This CDR3 contains 16 residues. Germline V lookup: CDR1 MDHEN, CDR2 SYDVKM. Trimming took 2 bases from V and 2 from J, leaving 13 bases between them. The CDR3 loop reads CASSLPGLEAYNEQFF. The CDR3 DNA sequence: TGTGCCAGCAGTTTACCGGGACTCGAGGCCTACAATGAGCAGTTCTTC.

The chain uses TRBV7-2 and TRBJ2-7, with D possibly being TRBD2 (6 bases). V lost 3 bases, J lost 7 bases, and 16 bases lay in between. This CDR3 is built from 14 residues. From germline, CDR1 is SGHTA and CDR2 FQGNSA. The CDR3 coding sequence is TGTGCCAGCAGCTTTGTGGGGGGAGGAGGGGAGCAGTACTTC. Translation gives CASSFVGGGGEQYF.

The chain has TRBV15 and TRBJ2-7; the D call may be TRBD1 or TRBD2 (5 bases each). The germline V and J ends were trimmed by 0 bases and 4 bases, with 13 bases remaining between them. CDR1 is LNHNV and CDR2 is YYDKDF in the germline V gene (reference sequence). The CDR3 extends over 15 amino acids. The CDR3 DNA reads as TGTGCCACCAGCAGAGAGGGTGGGGGATGGTACGAGCAGTACTTC. Its translation is CATSREGGGWYEQYF.

This clonotype has more than one count but fewer than ten. The gene calls are TRBV29-1 and TRBJ1-2; D is unresolved. Germline CDR1 is SQVTM and CDR2 is ANQGSEA. CDR3 size: 12 residues. V gave up 3 bases and J gave up 1 base, with 6 bases separating them. CDR3 bases: TGCAGCGTTGAGAATCGTAACTATGGCTACACCTTC. Amino acid sequence: CSVENRNYGYTF.

The V call is TRBV28, the J call TRBJ2-1; no firm D call. The germline V gene has CDR1 MDHEN and CDR2 SYDVKM. The V gene lost 1 base and the J gene lost 7 bases, with 11 bases spanning the gap. The CDR3 extends over 14 amino acids. The CDR3 DNA reads TGTGCCAGCAGTTTATATCGAAGTCAAAATGAGCAGTTCTTC. This sequence encodes CASSLYRSQNEQFF.

This clonotype was observed a few times. This chain uses TRBV27 with TRBJ2-2; D gene unclear. Germline V gene sequence: CDR1 MNHEY, CDR2 SMNVEV (reference sequence). CDR3 length: 16 residues. V lost 1 base and J lost 3, with 12 bases in between. CDR3 sequence (DNA): TGTGCCAGCAGTTTATTCTGCTGTACGGACACCGGGGAGCTGTTTTTT. This codes for CASSLFCCTDTGELFF.